This T cell receptor beta chain is drawn from a study of identical twins. Germline V gene data show CDR1 as LNHNV and CDR2 as YYDKDF (reference sequence). With 6 bases removed from V and 4 bases from J, the gap between germline ends came to 12 bases. The CDR3 covers 13 residues. TCRdb redid the calling of the 5' RACE reads with MiXCR, one entry per CDR3 protein. The profile covers about 890,000 distinct CDR3 sequences, with approximately 13% appearing a single time and roughly 1.5% taken by the ten largest. These data also formed part of another study, on yellow fever vaccine responses in identical twins.

The gene calls are TRBV15 and TRBJ1-1; D might be TRBD1 (5 bases). This receptor was obtained from a woman aged 18-35 years in good health. The sequencing input was PBMCs. The CDR3 coding sequence is TGTGCCACCAGTCGGAGGGACGGCACTGAAGCTTTCTTT. Its protein product is CATSRRDGTEAFF.